The next 31 T cell receptor beta chains were all read from a single sample in a study of human T cells and chemical hapten exposure. Time point denoted: patch test 1, 2 weeks after DPC sensitization. Treatment defined: therapeutic diphenylcyclopropenone sensitization with weekly scalp DPC. TCRdb ran MiXCR on the RACE reads and lists one entry per CDR3 protein. The repertoire holds around 100,000 distinct CDR3 sequences, with 9.5% to 11% as singletons. This specimen was whole blood, taken in connection with sensitization to the hapten diphenylcyclopropenone (DPC). The source is a woman in her forties with alopecia areata. Some clones in this sample may be carry-over from other donors' samples.

This clonotype was counted at least ten times. V is TRBV6-5 and J is TRBJ2-7; 9 nucleotides match TRBD1. Germline CDR1 is MNHEY and CDR2 is SVGAGI. The CDR3 consists of 15 residues. V gave up 5 bases and J gave up 2 bases; unmatched junction bases: 7. CDR3 amino acids: CASSAPGQGPYEQYF. CDR3 sequence (DNA): TGTGCCAGCAGTGCCCCGGGACAGGGACCCTACGAGCAGTACTTC.

The genes are TRBV5-6 and TRBJ2-1; perhaps TRBD2 as D (6 bases). The CDR3 totals 16 residues. Germline values: CDR1 SGHDT, CDR2 YYEEEE. V lost 1 base and J lost 5, with 16 bases in between. The CDR3 spells CASSLRTIVLNNEQFF. CDR3 in DNA: TGTGCCAGCAGCTTGAGGACTATCGTATTGAACAATGAGCAGTTCTTC.

This clonotype was counted many times. The chain uses TRBV15 and TRBJ2-7; 10 positions agree with TRBD1. The germline V gene encodes CDR1 LNHNV and CDR2 YYDKDF (reference sequence). V dropped 3 bases and J dropped 2; count of bases not matched to a gene: 4. The CDR3 loop spans 15 amino acids. The CDR3 DNA follows: TGTGCCACCAGCAGGGGGACAGGGGCGGCCTACGAGCAGTACTTC. Its protein product is CATSRGTGAAYEQYF.

V usage is TRBV7-2 and J usage is TRBJ2-5; 7 bases line up with TRBD2. The length of the CDR3 is 17 residues. Germline trimming cut 1 base from V and 1 base from J; bases unmatched to any gene: 9. The V gene's germline CDR1 is SGHTA and CDR2 FQGNSA. Here the CDR3 reads CASSLVASGTLQETQYF. CDR3 in DNA: TGTGCCAGCAGCTTAGTAGCGAGCGGGACTCTCCAAGAGACCCAGTACTTC.

This clonotype was seen at least ten times. The chain combines TRBV2 with TRBJ2-1; 8 positions match TRBD2. CDR3 length: 15 residues. Germline CDR1 and CDR2: SNHLY and FYNNEI. V was clipped by 6 bases and J by 5 bases; unmatched bases: 9. The CDR3 DNA sequence: TGTGCCAGCAGACCCAGCGGGAGTGGGCACAATGAGCAGTTCTTC. This sequence encodes CASRPSGSGHNEQFF. Using reference TRBV2 and TRBJ2-1 for the parts outside the CDR3, the full variable domain is EPEVTQTPSHQVTQMGQEVILRCVPISNHLYFYWYRQILGQKVEFLVSFYNNEISEKSEIFDDQFSVERPDGSNFTLKIRSTKLEDSAMYFCASRPSGSGHNEQFFGPGTRLTVL.

This clonotype appeared many times. This sequence joins TRBV20-1 and TRBJ2-7, with D perhaps TRBD1 (6 bases). With 1 base removed from V and 2 bases from J, the gap between germline ends came to 15 bases. The CDR3 length is 15 residues. Germline CDR1 reads DFQATT; CDR2 reads SNEGSKA (reference sequence). As DNA, the CDR3 is TGCAGTGCTAGAGCCCTAGGGGGTTTGCCCTACGAGCAGTACTTC. This encodes CSARALGGLPYEQYF.

A word on this clonotype: This clone may be a read error of a much larger clone one base away. This chain uses TRBV27 with TRBJ2-1, with 7 nucleotides matching TRBD2. V dropped 8 bases and J dropped 0; count of bases not matched to a gene: 7. Germline V gene data show CDR1 as MNHEY and CDR2 as SMNVEV (reference sequence). The CDR3 runs to 15 residues. CDR3 nucleotide sequence: TGTGCCAGCGGAACGCGGGGGAGCTCCTACAATGAGCAGTTCTTC. It is translated as CASGTRGSSYNEQFF.

Note on this clonotype: With a much larger clone just one base away, this may be a read error. CDR3 nucleotide sequence: TGTGTCAGCAGCCTAGCGGGAGGGCCATACGGGGAGCTGTTTTTT. Its protein is CVSSLAGGPYGELFF. J is TRBJ2-2 and V is TRBV7-2; TRBD2 agrees at 12 bases. The CDR3 covers 15 residues. Germline CDR1 and CDR2: SGHTA and FQGNSA.

The chain combines TRBV14 with TRBJ2-7, with D hard to call. Trimming removed 0 bases from V and 4 bases from J, with 4 bases in between. Germline V CDR1 and CDR2: SGHDN, FVKESK. The CDR3 spans 12 residues. In nucleotides, the CDR3 is TGTGCCAGCAGCCAAGATCTGTACGAGCAGTACTTC. Its translation is CASSQDLYEQYF.

This clonotype was observed a few times. This chain joins TRBV5-1 and TRBJ1-5, with D possibly TRBD1 on 6 matching bases. The CDR3 is 14 residues long. Deletions cut 0 bases from V and 7 bases from J, with 11 bases between. The V gene's germline CDR1 is SGHRS and CDR2 YFSETQ. CDR3 sequence: CASSLGLQGQPQHF. CDR3 nucleotide sequence: TGCGCCAGCAGCTTGGGCCTCCAGGGGCAGCCCCAGCATTTT. The whole variable domain, remainder taken from reference TRBV5-1 and TRBJ1-5, is KAGVTQTPRYLIKTRGQQVTLSCSPISGHRSVSWYQQTPGQGLQFLFEYFSETQRNKGNFPGRFSGRQFSNSRSEMNVSTLELGDSALYLCASSLGLQGQPQHFGDGTRLSIL.

Remarks on this clonotype: A much larger clone sits a single nucleotide away, making a read error possible. The V gene is TRBV27, the J gene TRBJ2-7; either TRBD1 or TRBD2 may fit D (5 bases each). The CDR3 contains 13 residues. The germline CDR1 and CDR2 sequences are MNHEY and SMNVEV (reference sequence). The V end lost 1 base, the J end lost 7 bases, and 11 bases lay between the germline ends. CDR3 protein: CASSLYSGQEQYF. The CDR3 nucleotides are TGTGCCAGCAGTTTATATTCGGGGCAGGAGCAGTACTTC.

The genes are TRBV24-1 and TRBJ1-1; D gene uncertain. Germline CDR1 KGHDR, CDR2 SFDVKD. The V and J ends lost 6 bases and 5 bases respectively, with 12 bases between them. This CDR3 spans 13 amino acids. Written as DNA, the CDR3 is TGTGCCACCAGTCGGGCCTCCGGGACTGAAGCTTTCTTT. This codes for CATSRASGTEAFF.

The chain recombines TRBV12-3 or TRBV12-4 with TRBJ2-7; D could derive from TRBD1 or TRBD2 (7 bases each). This CDR3 has 15 amino acids. V was clipped by 6 bases and J by 3 bases, with 18 bases between them. This CDR3 is CASSPLGRGGYEQYF. The DNA for the CDR3 is TGTGCCAGCAGCCCCCTCGGCAGGGGGGGCTACGAGCAGTACTTC.

The chain is built from TRBV4-1 and TRBJ1-4; D is uncertain. Trimming pared 2 bases from V and 6 bases from J, leaving 10 bases between. Per germline, CDR1 MGHRA and CDR2 YSYEKL. CDR3 size: 14 residues. The CDR3 nucleotides are TGCGCCAGCAGCCAAATGAGGAGATATGAAAAACTGTTTTTT. As protein: CASSQMRRYEKLFF.

The V call is TRBV2, the J call TRBJ2-2; either TRBD1 or TRBD2 may fit D (5 bases each). Germline lookup yields CDR1 SNHLY and CDR2 FYNNEI. The CDR3 is 16 amino acids. Trimming removed 6 bases at V and 6 bases at J, with 20 bases between. The CDR3 is CASRVISGTPPGELFF. As DNA, the CDR3 is TGTGCCAGCAGAGTGATCTCCGGGACCCCTCCCGGGGAGCTGTTTTTT.

This clonotype was recorded at least ten times. The rearrangement uses TRBV18 and TRBJ2-7; D tentatively fits TRBD1 or TRBD2 (5 bases each). V gave up 0 bases and J gave up 5 bases, with 11 bases separating them. CDR1 is KGHSH and CDR2 is LQKENI in the germline V gene. The CDR3 consists of 14 residues. The CDR3 DNA follows: TGTGCCAGCTCACCACCGGGGCTAGCAAACGAGCAGTACTTC. This encodes CASSPPGLANEQYF. Drawing the rest from reference TRBV18 and TRBJ2-7, the complete variable domain is NAGVMQNPRHLVRRRGQEARLRCSPMKGHSHVYWYRQLPEEGLKFMVYLQKENIIDESGMPKERFSAEFPKEGPSILRIQQVVRGDSAAYFCASSPPGLANEQYFGPGTRLTVT.

This clonotype came up many times. This chain connects TRBV20-1 to TRBJ2-5; 8 bases map to TRBD1. The germline V gene encodes CDR1 DFQATT and CDR2 SNEGSKA (reference sequence). This CDR3 comprises 15 residues. The V and J ends lost 2 bases and 2 bases, in that order; junction bases with no gene match: 7. In nucleotides, the CDR3 is TGCAGTGCTAGAAGTCGGGACAGGCGACAAGAGACCCAGTACTTC. Protein sequence: CSARSRDRRQETQYF.

The CDR3 sequence is CASSHLSEKLFF. CDR3 sequence (DNA): TGTGCCAGCAGCCATTTATCTGAAAAACTGTTTTTT. This rearrangement joins TRBV3-1 to TRBJ1-4, with D unclear. CDR3 size: 12 residues. Germline-derived CDR1 and CDR2 are LGHDT and YNNKEL (reference sequence). V dropped 3 bases and J dropped 7 bases, with 6 bases sitting between them.

This chain uses TRBV7-9 with TRBJ1-1; maybe TRBD1 (5 bases). CDR1 is SEHNR, CDR2 FQNEAQ, per germline (reference sequence). The length of the CDR3 is 13 residues. V lost 5 bases and J lost 8, with 15 bases in between. The CDR3 nucleotides are TGTGCCAGCAGCCAGGACACCGGCACAGAAGCTTTCTTT. Translated: CASSQDTGTEAFF. Combining the CDR3 with reference TRBV7-9 and TRBJ1-1 gives the whole variable domain DTGVSQNPRHKITKRGQNVTFRCDPISEHNRLYWYRQTLGQGPEFLTYFQNEAQLEKSRLLSDRFSAERPKGSFSTLEIQRTEQGDSAMYLCASSQDTGTEAFFGQGTRLTVV.

This clonotype was observed a handful of times. The genes are TRBV7-8 and TRBJ1-1; 8 bases map to TRBD1. The CDR3 contains 13 residues. The trim removed 3 bases at V and 5 bases at J, leaving 2 bases unmatched. The germline V gene encodes CDR1 SGHVS and CDR2 FQNEAQ. The CDR3 sequence is CASSFDRGTEAFF. The CDR3 nucleotides read TGTGCCAGCAGCTTCGACAGGGGTACTGAAGCTTTCTTT.

This clonotype was recorded at least ten times. This chain joins TRBV29-1 and TRBJ2-7; D uncertain. Germline CDR1 and CDR2: SQVTM and ANQGSEA. V was pared by 7 bases and J by 2 bases, with 15 bases between. The CDR3 runs 13 residues. The CDR3 spells CSAMAGSPYEQYF. DNA of the CDR3: TGCAGCGCCATGGCCGGGTCCCCCTACGAGCAGTACTTC.

The chain is built from TRBV7-2 and TRBJ2-3; D possibly corresponds to TRBD2 (5 bases). The CDR3 runs 14 residues. Germline V gives CDR1 SGHTA, CDR2 FQGNSA. V was pared by 4 bases and J by 6 bases, with 14 bases between. The CDR3 protein is CASSSGLWRDTQYF. The CDR3 DNA reads as TGTGCCAGCAGCTCTGGACTCTGGAGGGATACGCAGTATTTT.

The chain joins TRBV7-2 to TRBJ1-1; TRBD1 is a possible D gene (6 bases). CDR1 is SGHTA, CDR2 FQGNSA, per germline. CDR3 size: 16 residues. Trimming removed 1 base at V and 4 bases at J, with 16 bases between. CDR3 residues: CASSLGVGGEGTEAFF. The CDR3 nucleotides are TGTGCCAGCAGCTTAGGTGTTGGGGGCGAGGGCACTGAAGCTTTCTTT.

The rearrangement links TRBV10-3 to TRBJ1-6; no definite D call. The V and J ends lost 0 bases and 7 bases respectively, with 4 bases between them. This CDR3 comprises 13 residues. CDR1 is ENHRY and CDR2 is SYGVKD in the germline V gene. CDR3 DNA sequence: TGTGCCATCAGTGAGTCGGGGAATTCACCCCTCCACTTT. Translation gives CAISESGNSPLHF.

This clonotype has only a few counts. The chain couples TRBV21-1 to TRBJ2-7. TRBV21-1 is recorded as a pseudogene. This CDR3 region has 10 residues. The CDR3 reads CASSTGEQYF. CDR3 bases: TGTGCCAGCAGTACGGGGGAGCAGTACTTC.

The CDR3 DNA sequence: TGCAGCGTTTATACCTTTAGCTCCCCCACAGGGACCGGGGAGCTGTTTTTT. This encodes CSVYTFSSPTGTGELFF. The chain links TRBV29-1 to TRBJ2-2, with D possibly being TRBD1 (6 bases). V was clipped by 5 bases and J by 5 bases, with 24 bases between them. The CDR3 consists of 17 residues. Looked up from germline, CDR1 is SQVTM and CDR2 is ANQGSEA.

This clonotype was seen a few times. The CDR3 nucleotides read TGCAGTGCTAGTTTCCTCCGAGGTGGCGAGCAGTACTTC. Protein: CSASFLRGGEQYF. The genes are TRBV20-1 and TRBJ2-7, with unresolved D. Trimming left V 3 bases short and J 6 bases short, with 15 bases between. The CDR3 runs 13 residues. Germline lookup yields CDR1 DFQATT and CDR2 SNEGSKA (reference sequence).

This clonotype has a handful of counts. A clone one base away is much larger, so this may be a read error. This rearrangement joins TRBV28 to TRBJ1-6, with D tentatively TRBD1 (6 bases). Looked up from germline, CDR1 is MDHEN and CDR2 is SYDVKM. This CDR3 is 16 amino acids long. Trimming shortened V by 8 bases and J by 9 bases, and 23 bases separated the two germline ends. CDR3 bases: TGTGCCAGCCTTTCCCTCCAACAGGGATATGTTTCACCCCTCCACTTT. Amino acid sequence: CASLSLQQGYVSPLHF.

This chain links TRBV29-1 with TRBJ2-5, with 7 positions matching TRBD1. Unmatched junction bases numbered 4, after V lost 7 bases and J lost 5 bases. CDR3 length equals 11 residues. CDR1 and CDR2 from the germline V gene are SQVTM and ANQGSEA. The CDR3, as DNA: TGCAGCGGGACAGGAAGGGAGACCCAGTACTTC. Translated: CSGTGRETQYF.

V gene TRBV5-1 combines with J gene TRBJ1-5, with D possibly TRBD1 on 5 matching bases. The germline V and J ends were trimmed by 3 bases and 3 bases, with 13 bases remaining between them. Germline CDR1 and CDR2: SGHRS and YFSETQ. The CDR3 has 15 residues. This CDR3 is CASSSGRFDNQPQHF. The CDR3 nucleotides are TGCGCCAGCAGCTCGGGACGGTTCGACAATCAGCCCCAGCATTTT.

This clonotype was seen ten or more times. The rearrangement uses TRBV20-1 and TRBJ1-5; D uncertain. Germline assignment: CDR1 DFQATT and CDR2 SNEGSKA (reference sequence). V lost 0 bases, J lost 3 bases, and 12 bases lay in between. CDR3 length: 15 residues. CDR3 residues: CSARDLVSINQPQHF. The DNA for the CDR3 is TGCAGTGCTAGAGATCTTGTCAGCATCAATCAGCCCCAGCATTTT.